The 5 T cell receptor beta chains in this list originate from one sample, sequenced in a study of tumor-infiltrating lymphocytes in primary liver carcinoma. They got blood RNA out of unsorted whole blood and also pulled out germline DNA. The investigators made TCR beta cDNA from around 540 ng total RNA, using a constant-region primer. Amplification in three nested multiplex PCR rounds with slightly modified ARM-PCR gave rise to TCR beta libraries. TRBV1-TRBV30 forward primers and a C-beta reverse primer were used in the first two PCR rounds, which each ran for 10 cycles. In TCRdb, the multiplex PCR reads were re-called with MiXCR into one record per CDR3 protein. The sample includes some 190,000 distinct CDR3 sequences, over 50% of them seen just once. Specimen: peripheral blood. Every receptor here comes from a man aged 40-50 years with primary liver carcinoma and hepatitis B virus infection.

This clonotype appeared many times. The V call is TRBV11-2, the J call TRBJ2-3; 8 bases are shared with TRBD2. CDR1 and CDR2 from the germline V gene are SGHAT and FQNNGV. V shed 0 bases and J 3 bases; nucleotides not matched to a gene: 17. The CDR3 contains 20 residues. The CDR3 DNA sequence: TGTGCCAGCAGCTTAGACCCGTTTGCCCGCGGGAGGTTATTTACAGATACGCAGTATTTT. Its protein product is CASSLDPFARGRLFTDTQYF.

V usage is TRBV29-1 and J usage is TRBJ2-5, with a tentative D call TRBD2 (5 bases). Germline CDR1 SQVTM, CDR2 ANQGSEA. Trimming left V 6 bases short and J 3 bases short, with 23 bases between. CDR3 length: 16 residues. Written as DNA, the CDR3 is TGCAGCGTGACGCCAGAGACTAACGGGAATGAAGAGACCCAGTACTTC. Protein sequence: CSVTPETNGNEETQYF.

This clonotype has only one observation. A read error is possible here, since a much larger clone lies one base away. The rearrangement joins TRBV12-3 or TRBV12-4 to TRBJ1-1; no definite D call. The CDR3 is 14 residues long. Trimming took off 10 bases at V and 1 base at J, with 16 bases between the two ends. The CDR3 sequence: CAIIRTEGNTEAFF. The CDR3 nucleotides read TGTGCCATCATCCGGACGGAGGGGAACACTGAAGCTTTCTTT.

For this clonotype: Because the CDR3 is missing its conserved closing phenylalanine or tryptophan, this is likely a read error. V and J are TRBV5-5 and TRBJ2-6; no clear D. The CDR3 loop spans 14 amino acids. V was trimmed by 6 bases and J by 0 bases, leaving 7 bases between them. CDR1 SGHKS and CDR2 YYEKEE come from the germline V gene (reference sequence). The CDR3 bases are TGTGCCAGCACCCGCGACTCTGGGGCCAACGTCCTGACTTTG. Protein: CASTRDSGANVLTL.

Comment on this clonotype: One base away lies a much larger clone, so this may be a sequencing read error. No conserved phenylalanine or tryptophan ends this CDR3, so it is likely a read error. The rearrangement joins TRBV29-1 to TRBJ1-1; possibly TRBD1 for D (6 bases). This CDR3 is 12 amino acids long. Trimming left V 5 bases short and J 6 bases short, with 13 bases between. The germline gives CDR1 SQVTM, CDR2 ANQGSEA. The CDR3: CSVIQGNAEAFI. In DNA, the CDR3 is TGCAGCGTTATACAGGGTAACGCTGAAGCTTTCATT.